This T cell receptor beta chain was documented in a study of T cell responses to AZD1222 COVID-19 vaccine. Germline loops: CDR1 KGHDR, CDR2 SFDVKD. The V end was cut by 4 bases, the J end by 1 base, with 11 bases between. The CDR3 is 15 residues long. The repertoire was sequenced with immunoSEQ multiplex PCR; TCRdb's copy has only in-frame clones and lacks some. The sample contains 250,000 to 300,000 clones, 90% to 95% of which appear only once. Whole-study findings and limits: CD4 TCRs associated with vaccination spanned spike, dominating at 160-218 and 743-854. Breadth and depth of Spike-specific TCRs rose after two AZD1222 doses. Most donors were white British, females outnumbered males, and clonal diversity was possibly underestimated. Sampling captured repertoires only after the peak T cell response.

As regards this clone: Its antigen is unknown.

The chain combines TRBV24-1 with TRBJ2-3; a possible D gene is TRBD1 (6 bases). The specimen comprised peripheral blood, sampled 28 days after the second AZD1222 dose. The TCR sequence derives from an adult who received the AZD1222 COVID-19 vaccine. The CDR3 DNA reads as TGTGCCACCAGTGACACAGGGCCCGGCACAGATACGCAGTATTTT. This gives the protein CATSDTGPGTDTQYF.